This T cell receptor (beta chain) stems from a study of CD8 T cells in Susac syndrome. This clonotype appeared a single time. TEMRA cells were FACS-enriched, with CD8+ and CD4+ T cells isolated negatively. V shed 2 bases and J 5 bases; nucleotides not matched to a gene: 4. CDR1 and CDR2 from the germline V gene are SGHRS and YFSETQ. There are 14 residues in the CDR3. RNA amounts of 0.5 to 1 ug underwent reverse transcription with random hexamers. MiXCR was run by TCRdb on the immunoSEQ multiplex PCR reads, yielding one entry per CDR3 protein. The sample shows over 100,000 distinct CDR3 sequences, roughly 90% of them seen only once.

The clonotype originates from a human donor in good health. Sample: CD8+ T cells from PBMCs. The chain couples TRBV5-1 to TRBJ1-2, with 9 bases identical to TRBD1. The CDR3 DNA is TGCGCCAGCAGCTTCAGGACAGGGGAGTATGGCTACACCTTC. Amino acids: CASSFRTGEYGYTF. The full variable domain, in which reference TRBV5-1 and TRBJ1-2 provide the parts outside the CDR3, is KAGVTQTPRYLIKTRGQQVTLSCSPISGHRSVSWYQQTPGQGLQFLFEYFSETQRNKGNFPGRFSGRQFSNSRSEMNVSTLELGDSALYLCASSFRTGEYGYTFGSGTRLTVV.